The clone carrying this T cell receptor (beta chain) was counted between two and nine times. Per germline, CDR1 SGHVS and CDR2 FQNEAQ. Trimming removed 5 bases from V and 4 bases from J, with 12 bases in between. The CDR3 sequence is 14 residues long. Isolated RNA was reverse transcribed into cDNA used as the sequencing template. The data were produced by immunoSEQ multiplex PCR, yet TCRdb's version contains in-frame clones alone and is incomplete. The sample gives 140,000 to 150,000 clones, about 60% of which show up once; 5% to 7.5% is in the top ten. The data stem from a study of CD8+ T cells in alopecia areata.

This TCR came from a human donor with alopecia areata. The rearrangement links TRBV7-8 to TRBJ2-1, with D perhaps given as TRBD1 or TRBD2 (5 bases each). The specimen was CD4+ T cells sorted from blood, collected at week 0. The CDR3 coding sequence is TGTGCCAGCAGCGACCGGGACCGTTACAATGAGCAGTTCTTC. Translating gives CASSDRDRYNEQFF. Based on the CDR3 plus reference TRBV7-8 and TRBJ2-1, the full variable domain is GAGVSQSPRYKVAKRGQDVALRCDPISGHVSLFWYQQALGQGPEFLTYFQNEAQLDKSGLPSDRFFAERPEGSVSTLKIQRTQQEDSAVYLCASSDRDRYNEQFFGPGTRLTVL.